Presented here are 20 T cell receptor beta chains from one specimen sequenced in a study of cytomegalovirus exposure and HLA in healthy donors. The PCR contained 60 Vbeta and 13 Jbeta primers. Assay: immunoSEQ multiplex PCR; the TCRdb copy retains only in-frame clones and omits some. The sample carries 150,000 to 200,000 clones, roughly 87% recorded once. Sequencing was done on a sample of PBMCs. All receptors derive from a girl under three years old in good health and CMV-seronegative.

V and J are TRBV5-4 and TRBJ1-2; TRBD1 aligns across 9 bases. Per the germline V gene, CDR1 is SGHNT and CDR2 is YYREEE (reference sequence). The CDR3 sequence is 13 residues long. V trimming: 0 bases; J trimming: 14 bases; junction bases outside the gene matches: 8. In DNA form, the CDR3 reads TGTGCCAGCAGCTTGGCGGGACAGGGCATATGGACCTTC. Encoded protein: CASSLAGQGIWTF.

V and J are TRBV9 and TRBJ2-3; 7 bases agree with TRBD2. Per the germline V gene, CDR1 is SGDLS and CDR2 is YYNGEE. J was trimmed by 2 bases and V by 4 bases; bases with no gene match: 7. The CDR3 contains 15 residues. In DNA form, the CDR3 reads TGTGCCAGCAGCCCCTTTAGCGGGCCCACAGATACGCAGTATTTT. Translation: CASSPFSGPTDTQYF.

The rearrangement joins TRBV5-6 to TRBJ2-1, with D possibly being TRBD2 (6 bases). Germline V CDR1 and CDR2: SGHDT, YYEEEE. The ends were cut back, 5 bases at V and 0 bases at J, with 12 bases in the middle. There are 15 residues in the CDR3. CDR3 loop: CASSPTDYSYNEQFF. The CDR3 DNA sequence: TGTGCCAGCAGTCCTACGGACTACTCCTACAATGAGCAGTTCTTC.

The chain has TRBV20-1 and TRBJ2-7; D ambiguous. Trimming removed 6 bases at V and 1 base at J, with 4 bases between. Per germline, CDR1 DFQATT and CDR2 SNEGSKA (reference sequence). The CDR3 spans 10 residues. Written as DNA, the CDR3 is TGCAGTGCCCCATCCTACGAGCAGTACTTC. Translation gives CSAPSYEQYF.

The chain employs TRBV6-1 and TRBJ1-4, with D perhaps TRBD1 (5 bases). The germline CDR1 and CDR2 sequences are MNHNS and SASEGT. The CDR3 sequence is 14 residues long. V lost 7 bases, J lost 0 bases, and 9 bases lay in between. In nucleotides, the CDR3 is TGTGCCAGCATCGGGGGGGCAACTAATGAAAAACTGTTTTTT. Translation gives CASIGGATNEKLFF.

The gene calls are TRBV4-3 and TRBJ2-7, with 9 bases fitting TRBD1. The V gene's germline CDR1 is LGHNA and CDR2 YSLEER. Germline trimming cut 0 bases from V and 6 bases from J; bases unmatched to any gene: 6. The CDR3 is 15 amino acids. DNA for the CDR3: TGCGCCAGCAGCCAAGATTGGACAGGGGTCCGCGAGCAGTACTTC. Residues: CASSQDWTGVREQYF.

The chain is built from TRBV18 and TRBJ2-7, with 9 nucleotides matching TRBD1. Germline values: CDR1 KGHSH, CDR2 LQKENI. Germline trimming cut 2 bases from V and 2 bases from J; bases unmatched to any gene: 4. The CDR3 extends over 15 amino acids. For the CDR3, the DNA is TGTGCCAGCTCACCAGTCGGGACAGGGCCCTACGAGCAGTACTTC. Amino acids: CASSPVGTGPYEQYF.

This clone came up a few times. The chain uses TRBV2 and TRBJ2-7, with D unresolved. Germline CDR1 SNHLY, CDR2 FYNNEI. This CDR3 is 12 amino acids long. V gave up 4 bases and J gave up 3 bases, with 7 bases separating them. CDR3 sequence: CASSVYGYEQYF. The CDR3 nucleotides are TGTGCCAGCAGTGTGTACGGCTACGAGCAGTACTTC. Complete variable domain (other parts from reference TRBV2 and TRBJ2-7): EPEVTQTPSHQVTQMGQEVILRCVPISNHLYFYWYRQILGQKVEFLVSFYNNEISEKSEIFDDQFSVERPDGSNFTLKIRSTKLEDSAMYFCASSVYGYEQYFGPGTRLTVT.

The CDR3 DNA is TGTGCCAGCAGCCCGGGGTCAACTGGAAACACCATATATTTT. Its protein is CASSPGSTGNTIYF. The chain couples TRBV5-4 to TRBJ1-3; D gene uncertain. This CDR3 contains 14 residues. Per germline, CDR1 SGHNT and CDR2 YYREEE (reference sequence). The V and J ends lost 4 bases and 2 bases respectively, with 10 bases between them.

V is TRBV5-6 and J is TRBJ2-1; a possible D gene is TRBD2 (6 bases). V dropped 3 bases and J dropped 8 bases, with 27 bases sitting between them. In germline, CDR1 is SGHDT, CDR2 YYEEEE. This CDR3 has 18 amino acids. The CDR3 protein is CASSCTGTWESSCDEQFF. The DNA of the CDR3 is TGTGCCAGCAGCTGTACCGGGACTTGGGAGTCCTCGTGTGATGAGCAGTTCTTC.

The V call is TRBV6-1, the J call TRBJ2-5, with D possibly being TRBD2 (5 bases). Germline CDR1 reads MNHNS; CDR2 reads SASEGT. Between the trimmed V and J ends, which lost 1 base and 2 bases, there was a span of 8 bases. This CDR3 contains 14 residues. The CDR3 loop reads CASSEVRAQETQYF. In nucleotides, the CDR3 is TGTGCCAGCAGTGAAGTGCGGGCTCAAGAGACCCAGTACTTC.

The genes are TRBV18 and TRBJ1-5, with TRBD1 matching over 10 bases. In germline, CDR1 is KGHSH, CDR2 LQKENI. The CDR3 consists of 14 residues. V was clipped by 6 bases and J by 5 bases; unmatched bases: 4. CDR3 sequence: CASSKDRGHQPQHF. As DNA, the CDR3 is TGTGCCAGCTCCAAAGACAGGGGGCATCAGCCCCAGCATTTT.

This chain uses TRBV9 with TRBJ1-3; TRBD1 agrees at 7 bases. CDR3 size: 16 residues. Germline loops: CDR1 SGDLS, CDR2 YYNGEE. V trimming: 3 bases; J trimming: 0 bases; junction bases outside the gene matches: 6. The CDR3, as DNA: TGTGCCAGCAGCGCGGGACAGCCCGACTCTGGAAACACCATATATTTT. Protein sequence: CASSAGQPDSGNTIYF.

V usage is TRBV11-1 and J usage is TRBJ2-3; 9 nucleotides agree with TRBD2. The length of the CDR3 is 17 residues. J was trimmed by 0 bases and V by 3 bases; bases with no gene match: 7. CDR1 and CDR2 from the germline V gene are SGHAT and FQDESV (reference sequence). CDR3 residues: CASSLGTSSTSTDTQYF. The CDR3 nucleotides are TGTGCCAGCAGCTTGGGGACTAGCTCGACTAGCACAGATACGCAGTATTTT.

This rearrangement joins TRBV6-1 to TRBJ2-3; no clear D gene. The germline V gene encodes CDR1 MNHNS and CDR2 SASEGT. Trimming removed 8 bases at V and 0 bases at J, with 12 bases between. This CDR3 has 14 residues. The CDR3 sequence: CASAESPSTDTQYF. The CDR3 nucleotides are TGTGCCAGCGCCGAGAGTCCTAGCACAGATACGCAGTATTTT.

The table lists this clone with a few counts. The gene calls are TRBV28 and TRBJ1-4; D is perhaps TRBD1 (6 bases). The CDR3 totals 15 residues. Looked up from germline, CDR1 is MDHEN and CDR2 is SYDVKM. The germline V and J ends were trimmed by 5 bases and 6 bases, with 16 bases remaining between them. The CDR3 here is CASSTLAGVDEKLFF. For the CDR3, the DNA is TGTGCCAGCAGTACGCTGGCAGGGGTAGATGAAAAACTGTTTTTT.

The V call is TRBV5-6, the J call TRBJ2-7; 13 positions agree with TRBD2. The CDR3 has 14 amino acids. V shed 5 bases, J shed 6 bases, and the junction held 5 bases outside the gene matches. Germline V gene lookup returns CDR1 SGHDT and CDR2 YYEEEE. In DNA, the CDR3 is TGTGCCAGCAGATCGGGACTAGCGGGGTGCGAGCAGTACTTC. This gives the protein CASRSGLAGCEQYF.

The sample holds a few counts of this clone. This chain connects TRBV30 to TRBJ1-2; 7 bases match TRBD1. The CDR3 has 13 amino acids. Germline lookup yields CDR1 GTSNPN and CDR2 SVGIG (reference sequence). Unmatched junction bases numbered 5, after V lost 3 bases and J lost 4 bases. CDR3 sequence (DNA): TGTGCCTGGAGCGCCGGGACAGCCTATGGCTACACCTTC. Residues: CAWSAGTAYGYTF.

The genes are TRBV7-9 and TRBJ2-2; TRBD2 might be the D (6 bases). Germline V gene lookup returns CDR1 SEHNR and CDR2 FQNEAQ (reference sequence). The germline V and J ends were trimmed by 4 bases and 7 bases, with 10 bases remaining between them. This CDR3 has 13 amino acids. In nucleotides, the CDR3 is TGTGCCAGCAGCTCGGAGGGACTCGGGGAGCTGTTTTTT. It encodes CASSSEGLGELFF.

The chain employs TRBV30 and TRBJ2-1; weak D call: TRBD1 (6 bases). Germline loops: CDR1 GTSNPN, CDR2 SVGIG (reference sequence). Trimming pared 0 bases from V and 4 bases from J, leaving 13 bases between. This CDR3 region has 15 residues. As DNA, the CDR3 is TGTGCCTGGAGTGTACCCTACCAGGGGTACAATGAGCAGTTCTTC. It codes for CAWSVPYQGYNEQFF.